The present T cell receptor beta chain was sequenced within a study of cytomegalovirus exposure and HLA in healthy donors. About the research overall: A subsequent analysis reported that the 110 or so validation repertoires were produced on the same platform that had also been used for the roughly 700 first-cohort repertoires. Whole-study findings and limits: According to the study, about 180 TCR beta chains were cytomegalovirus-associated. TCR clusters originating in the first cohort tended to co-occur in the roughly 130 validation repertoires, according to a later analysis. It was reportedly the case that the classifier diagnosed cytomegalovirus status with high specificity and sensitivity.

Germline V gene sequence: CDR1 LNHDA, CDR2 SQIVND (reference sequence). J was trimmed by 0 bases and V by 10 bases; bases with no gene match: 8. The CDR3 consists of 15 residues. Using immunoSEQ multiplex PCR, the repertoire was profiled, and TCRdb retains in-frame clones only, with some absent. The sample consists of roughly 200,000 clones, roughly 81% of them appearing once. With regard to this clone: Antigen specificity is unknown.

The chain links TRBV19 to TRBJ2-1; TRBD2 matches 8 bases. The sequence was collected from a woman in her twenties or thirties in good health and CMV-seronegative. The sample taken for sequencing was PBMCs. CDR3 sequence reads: CATTAGATSYNEQFF. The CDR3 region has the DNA TGTGCCACAACAGCGGGAGCTACCTCCTACAATGAGCAGTTCTTC.